The T cell receptor beta chain described here comes from a study of tissue T cells after allogeneic stem cell transplantation. Study-wide results and limits: Anatomically similar tissues had similar TCR repertoires within each patient. Which tissue TCRs were alloreactive or antigen-specific was not determined. Some clones might be persisting host cells. Across patients, clones rarely overlapped, yet motif clusters were shared tissue-specifically.

Survey-depth TCRbeta CDR3 sequencing reported V/J genes and productive frequencies. Assay used: immunoSEQ multiplex PCR; TCRdb lists only in-frame clones, some missing. The data contain some 22,000 clones, just under 75% of them singletons. Details on this clone: What it binds is unknown. Each gene name is a mouse one. The CDR3 extends 1 residue past the end of the read, so its final part is completed from the germline J gene.

The germline CDR1 and CDR2 sequences are NSQYPW and LRSPGD (reference sequence). The length of the CDR3 is 16 residues. V was shortened by 1 base and J by 7 bases, with 20 bases between the two germline ends. Material for sequencing was spleen. V gene TRBV1 combines with J gene TRBJ2-7, with a weak D call TRBD1 (6 bases). This TCR was sampled from a female BALB/c mouse in good health. MHC haplotype here: H2-d. The CDR3: CTCSAVGERDTGEQYF. CDR3 bases read: TGCACCTGCAGTGCAGTTGGGGAGAGGGACACAGGGGAACAGTAC.